The entry that follows covers one T cell receptor beta chain sequence. The data are from a study of blood T cell repertoires in COVID-19. Study at large: The samples span acute and convalescent COVID-19 from the United States, Italy and Spain. PBMCs, B-cell-depleted T cells, or T cells provided the cDNA or gDNA that made up the material.

Germline V gives CDR1 MNHEY, CDR2 SVGAGI. V lost 5 bases and J lost 2; bases outside the gene matches: 7. This CDR3 spans 15 amino acids. Under the authors' procedure: From reference gene primer amplification, estimates of nucleated cell counts were derived. Method: immunoSEQ multiplex PCR; TCRdb's copy keeps in-frame clones and lacks some. For V, J and clone size, that table is used; D and trimming come from the DNA. Altogether roughly 200,000 clones are present, about 75% being singletons, with the ten largest covering around 7.9%. Sequencing used peripheral blood. The receptor was derived from a woman aged 50 to 60 with active or convalescent COVID-19. This chain uses TRBV6-5 with TRBJ1-1; 8 bases map to TRBD1. CDR3 region: CASSRTGQVNTEAFF. CDR3 bases: TGTGCCAGCAGTCGTACGGGACAGGTCAACACTGAAGCTTTCTTT.